Shown below are 20 T cell receptor beta chains from a single sample sequenced in a study of blood T cell repertoires in COVID-19. Using immunoSEQ multiplex PCR, the repertoire was profiled, and TCRdb retains in-frame clones only, with some absent. This sample yields a few hundred thousand clones, of which 80% to 90% are seen a single time; about 1% belongs to the top ten. The specimen was peripheral blood. The receptors originated from a man in his forties with acute or convalescent COVID-19.

CDR3 coding DNA: TGTGCCAGCAGTAGACACAGGGGGGGGAACACCGGGGAGCTGTTTTTT. Protein product: CASSRHRGGNTGELFF. The J gene is TRBJ2-2, the V gene TRBV6-2 or TRBV6-3, with D possibly matching TRBD1 (8 bases). Deletions cut 5 bases from V and 1 base from J, with 14 bases between. CDR3 length: 16 residues. The V gene's germline CDR1 is MNHEY and CDR2 SVGEGT.

The chain has TRBV30 and TRBJ1-1; weak D call: TRBD1 (6 bases). Germline CDR1 and CDR2: GTSNPN and SVGIG (reference sequence). With 5 bases removed from V and 0 bases from J, the gap between germline ends came to 10 bases. The CDR3 is made up of 13 amino acids. CDR3 amino acids: CAWVRGLNTEAFF. CDR3 sequence (DNA): TGTGCCTGGGTCAGGGGATTGAACACTGAAGCTTTCTTT. The whole variable domain, remainder taken from reference TRBV30 and TRBJ1-1, is SQTIHQWPATLVQPVGSPLSLECTVEGTSNPNLYWYRQAAGRGLQLLFYSVGIGQISSEVPQNLSASRPQDRQFILSSKKLLLSDSGFYLCAWVRGLNTEAFFGQGTRLTVV.

The chain couples TRBV7-2 to TRBJ2-1; tentatively, D is TRBD2 (6 bases). The CDR3 sequence is 15 residues long. The V and J ends lost 4 bases and 2 bases respectively, with 12 bases between them. Germline assignment: CDR1 SGHTA and CDR2 FQGNSA. CDR3 nucleotide sequence: TGTGCCAGCAGCTATAGCGGTATTACCTACAATGAGCAGTTCTTC. Its protein product is CASSYSGITYNEQFF.

In its sample, this clone was seen once. The chain joins TRBV2 to TRBJ2-2, with TRBD1 matching over 7 bases. There are 14 residues in the CDR3. The germline V gene has CDR1 SNHLY and CDR2 FYNNEI. V shed 4 bases and J 5 bases; nucleotides not matched to a gene: 4. CDR3 loop: CASSGRGRTGELFF. CDR3 sequence (DNA): TGTGCCAGCAGTGGCAGGGGGAGAACCGGGGAGCTGTTTTTT.

The V gene is TRBV18, the J gene TRBJ1-2, with TRBD1 matching over 8 bases. This CDR3 has 15 residues. The V gene's germline CDR1 is KGHSH and CDR2 LQKENI. J was trimmed by 5 bases and V by 3 bases; bases with no gene match: 8. In DNA, the CDR3 is TGTGCCAGCTCACCCCCGGACAGGGCGGGATATGGCTACACCTTC. It codes for CASSPPDRAGYGYTF.

The V and J genes are TRBV5-6 and TRBJ1-3, with TRBD1 matching 9 bases. Germline V gene data show CDR1 as SGHDT and CDR2 as YYEEEE. The CDR3 consists of 17 residues. Losses at the gene ends were 0 bases for V and 3 bases for J; bases not matched to a gene: 7. The chain's CDR3 is CASSLAHRDRVGNTIYF. CDR3 coding DNA: TGTGCCAGCAGCTTGGCCCACCGGGACAGGGTTGGAAACACCATATATTTT.

This clone has a single count. The V gene is TRBV13, the J gene TRBJ1-1; D not certain. CDR1 and CDR2 from the germline V gene are PRHDT and FYEKMQ (reference sequence). Trimming cost V 5 bases and J 7 bases, with 11 bases left between them. CDR3 length: 12 residues. The CDR3 nucleotides read TGTGCCAGCAGCCCCCACCAGGTTGAAGCTTTCTTT. It translates to CASSPHQVEAFF.

The V gene is TRBV29-1, the J gene TRBJ1-1; the D is unclear. This CDR3 region has 11 residues. The V end was cut by 7 bases, the J end by 2 bases, with 8 bases between. The V gene's germline CDR1 is SQVTM and CDR2 ANQGSEA. CDR3 loop: CSASDNTEAFF. CDR3 coding DNA: TGCAGCGCTTCAGATAACACTGAAGCTTTCTTT.

This clone was detected once. Additional DNA sequences in this sample encode the identical CDR3. The chain combines TRBV19 with TRBJ1-1; D remains ambiguous. Germline CDR1 LNHDA, CDR2 SQIVND (reference sequence). Trimming removed 2 bases from V and 1 base from J, with 5 bases in between. This CDR3 has 13 residues. The CDR3 DNA reads TGTGCCAGTAGTATATCCGGGAACACTGAAGCTTTCTTT. Amino acid sequence: CASSISGNTEAFF.

The chain links TRBV29-1 to TRBJ1-1; D may be TRBD1 (5 bases). Trimming cost V 2 bases and J 11 bases, with 15 bases left between them. This CDR3 is built from 12 residues. Per germline, CDR1 SQVTM and CDR2 ANQGSEA. The chain's CDR3 is CSVEIMSGRAFF. The CDR3 bases are TGCAGCGTTGAAATAATGTCAGGGCGGGCTTTCTTT. Full variable domain (missing parts from reference TRBV29-1 and TRBJ1-1): SAVISQKPSRDICQRGTSLTIQCQVDSQVTMMFWYRQQPGQSLTLIATANQGSEATYESGFVIDKFPISRPNLTFSTLTVSNMSPEDSSIYLCSVEIMSGRAFFGQGTRLTVV.

About this clone itself: Compared with germline, one end of the junction differs, possibly owing to a read error. This chain joins TRBV6-5 and TRBJ2-5; TRBD1 might be the D (6 bases). CDR1 MNHEY and CDR2 SVGAGI come from the germline V gene. There are 14 residues in the CDR3. The CDR3 nucleotides are TGTGCCAGCGGACAGTTTCGGCGGTCTTTCGTCTTGGACTTC. Protein sequence: CASGQFRRSFVLDF.

The chain carries TRBV4-2 and TRBJ1-2, with 7 bases fitting TRBD1. The CDR3 loop spans 15 amino acids. Trimming removed 0 bases from V and 8 bases from J; junction bases left unmatched: 9. Germline CDR1 LGHNA, CDR2 YNFKEQ. The CDR3 sequence: CASSQDSGGGEGYTF. CDR3 DNA: TGTGCCAGCAGCCAAGATAGTGGAGGGGGCGAAGGCTACACCTTC.

The V call is TRBV5-5, the J call TRBJ1-6; D is possibly TRBD1 (5 bases). Germline V CDR1 and CDR2: SGHKS, YYEKEE (reference sequence). The germline V and J ends were trimmed by 0 bases and 7 bases, with 11 bases remaining between them. The length of the CDR3 is 15 residues. In DNA, the CDR3 is TGTGCCAGCAGCTTGGAAGGGGTAGCAAATTCACCCCTCCACTTT. It specifies CASSLEGVANSPLHF.

V gene TRBV6-6 combines with J gene TRBJ1-2; D might be TRBD1 (5 bases). The ends were cut back, 9 bases at V and 6 bases at J, with 14 bases in the middle. This CDR3 contains 12 residues. The germline gives CDR1 MNHNY, CDR2 SVGAGI (reference sequence). Written as DNA, the CDR3 is TGTGCCAGTTCCAGGGTCGCCAATGGCTACACCTTC. Translation gives CASSRVANGYTF.

The chain joins TRBV2 to TRBJ2-7; TRBD1 is a possible D gene (6 bases). V gave up 6 bases and J gave up 1 base, with 10 bases separating them. Germline V gene data show CDR1 as SNHLY and CDR2 as FYNNEI. The CDR3 sequence is 13 residues long. The CDR3 loop is CASRQGLSYEQYF. CDR3 sequence (DNA): TGTGCCAGCAGACAGGGTCTTTCCTACGAGCAGTACTTC.

This rearrangement joins TRBV13 to TRBJ1-1, with 12 bases aligning to TRBD1. The CDR3 loop spans 16 amino acids. Germline V gene lookup returns CDR1 PRHDT and CDR2 FYEKMQ (reference sequence). V lost 5 bases, J lost 5 bases, and 9 bases stayed unmatched. The CDR3 sequence is CASSQGTGGVWTEAFF. The CDR3 DNA follows: TGTGCCAGCAGCCAAGGGACAGGGGGCGTTTGGACTGAAGCTTTCTTT.

The rearrangement joins TRBV6-5 to TRBJ1-1, with 10 bases identical to TRBD1. Per the germline V gene, CDR1 is MNHEY and CDR2 is SVGAGI. V dropped 0 bases and J dropped 5; count of bases not matched to a gene: 6. The CDR3 consists of 16 residues. CDR3 in amino acids: CASSYSGTGEDTEAFF. In DNA, the CDR3 is TGTGCCAGCAGTTACTCCGGGACAGGGGAGGATACTGAAGCTTTCTTT.

The V and J genes are TRBV27 and TRBJ2-6, with D possibly matching TRBD1 (5 bases). The V and J ends lost 5 bases and 2 bases respectively, with 16 bases between them. The CDR3 spans 17 residues. CDR1 is MNHEY and CDR2 is SMNVEV in the germline V gene (reference sequence). The CDR3 nucleotides are TGTGCCAGCAGTCCAAGACCAGGGTGGACTGGGGCCAACGTCCTGACTTTC. This gives the protein CASSPRPGWTGANVLTF.

The rearrangement links TRBV7-9 to TRBJ1-1; possible D gene TRBD1, 5 bases. The V gene's germline CDR1 is SEHNR and CDR2 FQNEAQ (reference sequence). V was trimmed by 5 bases and J by 6 bases, leaving 16 bases between them. The CDR3 extends over 14 amino acids. For the CDR3, the DNA is TGTGCCAGCAGCCTAACAGGACGGGGGGCTGAAGCTTTCTTT. Encoded protein: CASSLTGRGAEAFF.

The gene calls are TRBV10-3 and TRBJ2-5, with 10 nucleotides matching TRBD2. The CDR3 has 14 residues. V lost 6 bases, J lost 2 bases, and 3 bases stayed unmatched. Looked up from germline, CDR1 is ENHRY and CDR2 is SYGVKD. CDR3: CAISPTSGQETQYF. The CDR3 region has the DNA TGTGCCATCAGCCCGACTAGCGGGCAAGAGACCCAGTACTTC.